The next 8 T cell receptor beta chains were all read from a single sample in a study of cytomegalovirus exposure and HLA in healthy donors. This PCR relied on a set of 60 Vbeta primers and 13 Jbeta primers. Assay: immunoSEQ multiplex PCR; the TCRdb copy retains only in-frame clones and omits some. The sample records fewer than 200,000 clones, around nine tenths being singletons. The material sequenced was PBMCs. The receptors come from a woman in her twenties or thirties in good health and CMV-seronegative.

This clone was seen once. The V gene is TRBV6-6, the J gene TRBJ1-1; D is perhaps TRBD1 (6 bases). Between the trimmed V and J ends, which lost 0 bases and 7 bases, there was a span of 15 bases. Germline CDR1 reads MNHNY; CDR2 reads SVGAGI (reference sequence). The length of the CDR3 is 15 residues. CDR3 nucleotides: TGTGCCAGCAGTTACTCGCAGGGGAAGGTTAATGAAGCTTTCTTT. This gives the protein CASSYSQGKVNEAFF.

The CDR3 is CASSSLRAFNEQFF. The CDR3 DNA is TGTGCCAGCAGTTCTCTCCGTGCGTTCAATGAGCAGTTCTTC. This chain links TRBV28 with TRBJ2-1; D is uncertain. The V and J ends lost 4 bases and 6 bases respectively, with 13 bases between them. CDR3 length: 14 residues. Germline CDR1 reads MDHEN; CDR2 reads SYDVKM.

The chain couples TRBV12-5 to TRBJ1-1, with a possible D match to TRBD1 (5 bases). Trimming shortened V by 8 bases and J by 1 base, and 11 bases separated the two germline ends. Germline lookup yields CDR1 LGHNT and CDR2 FRNRAP. This CDR3 is 13 amino acids long. The CDR3 DNA follows: TGTGCTAGTAAACGACAGAGGAACACTGAAGCTTTCTTT. Translation gives CASKRQRNTEAFF.

V and J are TRBV5-1 and TRBJ2-1; TRBD2 matches 7 bases. From germline, CDR1 is SGHRS and CDR2 YFSETQ. V shed 0 bases, J shed 8 bases, and the junction held 11 bases outside the gene matches. The CDR3 is 16 residues long. In nucleotides, the CDR3 is TGCGCCAGCAGCTTGGCGATCTTACGGGAGGTAGATGAGCAGTTCTTC. It is translated as CASSLAILREVDEQFF.

In nucleotides, the CDR3 is TGTGCCAGCAGGCCGGGACTAGCTACGTACAATGAGCAGTTCTTC. This gives the protein CASRPGLATYNEQFF. This chain joins TRBV5-6 and TRBJ2-1; 9 bases line up with TRBD2. The CDR3 runs 15 residues. V lost 5 bases to trimming and J lost 4 bases; unmatched junction nucleotides: 7. CDR1 is SGHDT, CDR2 YYEEEE, per germline.

This rearrangement joins TRBV28 to TRBJ2-7; D is ambiguous. This CDR3 comprises 21 residues. CDR1 and CDR2 from the germline V gene are MDHEN and SYDVKM. V lost 11 bases, J lost 2 bases, and 40 bases lay in between. As DNA, the CDR3 is TGTGCCTGCCCCCCAAGTCCCTTTTGGGCAATAGGATCCCATCTTACCTACGAGCAGTACTTC. Protein: CACPPSPFWAIGSHLTYEQYF.

V usage is TRBV25-1 and J usage is TRBJ1-4; no reliable D call. Germline V gene sequence: CDR1 MGHDK, CDR2 SYGVNS. CDR3 length: 13 residues. The V end was cut by 7 bases, the J end by 7 bases, with 13 bases between. The CDR3, as DNA: TGTGCCAGCACGCGGGGATTTACTGAAAAACTGTTTTTT. Translation gives CASTRGFTEKLFF.

This chain links TRBV19 with TRBJ1-2; no firm D call. Looked up from germline, CDR1 is LNHDA and CDR2 is SQIVND (reference sequence). This CDR3 comprises 15 residues. Trimming took 5 bases from V and 0 from J, leaving 13 bases between them. The CDR3 spells CASSAGLGTNYGYTF. The CDR3 DNA reads as TGTGCCAGTAGTGCGGGGTTAGGGACTAACTATGGCTACACCTTC. Full variable domain (outside the CDR3, taken from reference TRBV19 and TRBJ1-2): DGGITQSPKYLFRKEGQNVTLSCEQNLNHDAMYWYRQDPGQGLRLIYYSQIVNDFQKGDIAEGYSVSREKKESFPLTVTSAQKNPTAFYLCASSAGLGTNYGYTFGSGTRLTVV.